The entry that follows covers one T cell receptor beta chain sequence. The data originate from a study of monozygotic twins with cystic fibrosis. The protocol was immunoSEQ multiplex PCR, while the TCRdb copy is restricted to in-frame clones and leaves out a portion. The sample holds around 15,000 clones, around 91% seen once. This CDR3 comprises 16 residues. Germline lookup yields CDR1 KGHSH and CDR2 LQKENI. With V trimmed by 3 bases and J by 5 bases, 8 bases remained unmatched. The source of this sequence is a boy between 10 and 17 years old with cystic fibrosis. The genes are TRBV18 and TRBJ2-5; TRBD2 aligns across 11 bases. What was sequenced was blood. CDR3: CASSPLISGGAETQYF. The CDR3 nucleotides read TGTGCCAGCTCACCGCTTATTAGCGGGGGGGCCGAGACCCAGTACTTC.